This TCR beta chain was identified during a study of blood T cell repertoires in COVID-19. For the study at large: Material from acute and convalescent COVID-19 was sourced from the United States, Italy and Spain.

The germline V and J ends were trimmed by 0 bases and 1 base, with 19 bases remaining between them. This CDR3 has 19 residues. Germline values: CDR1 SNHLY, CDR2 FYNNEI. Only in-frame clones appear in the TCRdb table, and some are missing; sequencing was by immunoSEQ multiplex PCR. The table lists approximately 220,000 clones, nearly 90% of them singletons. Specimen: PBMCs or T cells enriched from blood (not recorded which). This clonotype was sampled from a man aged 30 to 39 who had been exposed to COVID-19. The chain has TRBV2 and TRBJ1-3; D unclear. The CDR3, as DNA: TGTGCCAGCAGTGAAGCGTTAATTGTCCCCGGTTGGTCTGGAAACACCATATATTTT. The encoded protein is CASSEALIVPGWSGNTIYF.